This passage covers 28 T cell receptor beta chains from one sample sequenced in a study of shared clonotypes between healthy human individuals. The data were produced by immunoSEQ multiplex PCR, yet TCRdb's version contains in-frame clones alone and is incomplete. The table lists more than 550,000 clones, roughly 87% of them singletons. Sequencing input: memory CD8+ T cells from PBMCs. Indicated subset: CD45RO+ cells pooled with CCR7-negative TemRA cells. The receptors derive from a man younger than 35 in good health. Some clones in this sample may be carry-over from other donors' samples.

The chain uses TRBV7-9 and TRBJ2-4; the D gene could be TRBD1 or TRBD2 (5 bases each). This CDR3 has 19 amino acids. Per the germline V gene, CDR1 is SEHNR and CDR2 is FQNEAQ (reference sequence). V shed 4 bases and J shed 1 base, with 23 bases lying between them. For the CDR3, the DNA is TGTGCCAGCAGCTCCCCACCGACTACAGGTTGGCCGGCCAAAAACATTCAGTACTTC. This sequence encodes CASSSPPTTGWPAKNIQYF.

This clone occurred once. This chain joins TRBV7-9 and TRBJ2-1; D might be TRBD1 or TRBD2, each matching 6 bases. CDR1 SEHNR and CDR2 FQNEAQ come from the germline V gene (reference sequence). The ends were cut back, 5 bases at V and 7 bases at J, with 24 bases in the middle. This CDR3 has 17 amino acids. CDR3 region: CASSRPQGLNRGNEQFF. CDR3 DNA sequence: TGTGCCAGCAGCCGCCCACAGGGTCTCAACCGGGGGAATGAGCAGTTCTTC. Based on the CDR3 plus reference TRBV7-9 and TRBJ2-1, the full variable domain is DTGVSQNPRHKITKRGQNVTFRCDPISEHNRLYWYRQTLGQGPEFLTYFQNEAQLEKSRLLSDRFSAERPKGSFSTLEIQRTEQGDSAMYLCASSRPQGLNRGNEQFFGPGTRLTVL.

The rearrangement uses TRBV15 and TRBJ2-7; TRBD2 matches at 9 bases. The CDR3 runs to 16 residues. V shed 0 bases, J shed 2 bases, and the junction held 5 bases outside the gene matches. Germline loops: CDR1 LNHNV, CDR2 YYDKDF (reference sequence). The CDR3 protein is CATSRDRASGTYEQYF. The CDR3 region has the DNA TGTGCCACCAGCAGAGATAGGGCTAGCGGGACCTACGAGCAGTACTTC.

A remark on this clone: At one end the junction does not follow the germline gene, possibly because of a read error. The chain uses TRBV30 and TRBJ1-1; 9 bases agree with TRBD1. CDR1 and CDR2 (germline): GTSNPN, SVGIG (reference sequence). The CDR3 covers 11 residues. This chain's CDR3 is CACLSGTGLSF. CDR3 nucleotide sequence: TGTGCCTGTTTATCCGGGACAGGGTTATCTTTT. The full variable domain, in which reference TRBV30 and TRBJ1-1 provide the parts outside the CDR3, is SQTIHQWPATLVQPVGSPLSLECTVEGTSNPNLYWYRQAAGRGLQLLFYSVGIGQISSEVPQNLSASRPQDRQFILSSKKLLLSDSGFYLCACLSGTGLSFGQGTRLTVV.

This sequence joins TRBV13 and TRBJ2-4, with TRBD2 matching 14 bases. After removal of 5 bases from V and 4 bases from J, the junction contained 4 bases not matched to a gene. This CDR3 contains 16 residues. CDR1 and CDR2 from the germline V gene are PRHDT and FYEKMQ (reference sequence). CDR3 amino acids: CASSVRTSGRKNIQYF. In DNA, the CDR3 is TGTGCCAGCAGCGTACGGACTAGCGGGAGGAAAAACATTCAGTACTTC.

This clone showed up just a few times. The gene calls are TRBV7-9 and TRBJ1-2; 8 nucleotides match TRBD1. V was clipped by 5 bases and J by 6 bases; unmatched bases: 2. This CDR3 spans 12 amino acids. CDR1 SEHNR and CDR2 FQNEAQ come from the germline V gene (reference sequence). The CDR3 is CASSPRGHGYTF. In DNA form, the CDR3 reads TGTGCCAGCAGCCCCAGGGGGCATGGCTACACCTTC.

This chain uses TRBV30 with TRBJ1-1; TRBD1 agrees at 9 bases. This CDR3 contains 14 residues. CDR1 is GTSNPN and CDR2 is SVGIG in the germline V gene (reference sequence). V trimming: 3 bases; J trimming: 3 bases; junction bases outside the gene matches: 5. For the CDR3, the DNA is TGTGCCTGGAGCGACGACAGGGGGGACACTGAAGCTTTCTTT. It specifies CAWSDDRGDTEAFF.

The chain couples TRBV27 to TRBJ2-7; TRBD2 matches 8 bases. The junction had 1 base not matched to a gene; V was cut back by 2 bases and J by 1 base. Germline V CDR1 and CDR2: MNHEY, SMNVEV (reference sequence). This CDR3 region has 14 residues. CDR3 nucleotides: TGTGCCAGCAGTTTAATAGCGGGGTCCTACGAGCAGTACTTC. Translation gives CASSLIAGSYEQYF.

The rearrangement joins TRBV30 to TRBJ2-3; the D gene is possibly TRBD2 (7 bases). CDR3 size: 17 residues. Germline values: CDR1 GTSNPN, CDR2 SVGIG (reference sequence). V gave up 1 base and J gave up 2 bases, with 19 bases separating them. This chain's CDR3 is CAWSAPTSRGPTDTQYF. CDR3 coding DNA: TGTGCCTGGAGTGCCCCGACTTCGCGGGGGCCCACAGATACGCAGTATTTT.

About this clone itself: Other DNA sequences in this specimen translate into the identical CDR3. The chain employs TRBV6-5 and TRBJ2-7; TRBD2 agrees at 7 bases. Germline V gene data show CDR1 as MNHEY and CDR2 as SVGAGI. The CDR3 loop spans 14 amino acids. J was trimmed by 2 bases and V by 2 bases; bases with no gene match: 3. The CDR3 is CASSYGGGTYEQYF. In DNA form, the CDR3 reads TGTGCCAGCAGTTACGGCGGGGGAACCTACGAGCAGTACTTC.

The rearrangement links TRBV11-1 to TRBJ2-7, with 8 bases lining up with TRBD1. CDR1 and CDR2 from the germline V gene are SGHAT and FQDESV (reference sequence). The CDR3 is made up of 15 amino acids. V shed 8 bases and J 6 bases; nucleotides not matched to a gene: 15. The CDR3 spells CASDPPGGPSGEQYF. CDR3 sequence (DNA): TGTGCCAGCGATCCCCCAGGGGGCCCTTCTGGCGAGCAGTACTTC. The full variable domain, completed using reference TRBV11-1 and TRBJ2-7, is EAEVAQSPRYKITEKSQAVAFWCDPISGHATLYWYRQILGQGPELLVQFQDESVVDDSQLPKDRFSAERLKGVDSTLKIQPAELGDSAMYLCASDPPGGPSGEQYFGPGTRLTVT.

This sequence joins TRBV11-2 and TRBJ2-7, with 13 positions matching TRBD2. This CDR3 comprises 16 residues. V shed 5 bases and J 3 bases; nucleotides not matched to a gene: 7. In germline, CDR1 is SGHAT, CDR2 FQNNGV. CDR3 loop: CASSLTSGRANYEQYF. CDR3 DNA: TGTGCCAGCAGCCTTACTAGCGGGAGGGCCAACTACGAGCAGTACTTC.

This chain connects TRBV29-1 to TRBJ2-7; D gene unclear. The germline V gene encodes CDR1 SQVTM and CDR2 ANQGSEA. V was shortened by 1 base and J by 4 bases, with 8 bases between the two germline ends. This CDR3 is 12 amino acids long. The DNA for the CDR3 is TGCAGCGTTGAAGTATCGCGATACGAGCAGTACTTC. It yields the protein CSVEVSRYEQYF.

The CDR3 here is CASSLVHNQPQHF. CDR3 bases: TGTGCCAGCAGTTTAGTCCACAATCAGCCCCAGCATTTT. The chain combines TRBV28 with TRBJ1-5; D gene unclear. This CDR3 spans 13 amino acids. Germline values: CDR1 MDHEN, CDR2 SYDVKM. Trimming left V 2 bases short and J 3 bases short, with 5 bases between.

The chain employs TRBV5-5 and TRBJ1-2, with D perhaps matching TRBD1 (6 bases). Trimming took off 3 bases at V and 4 bases at J, with 22 bases between the two ends. CDR3 size: 17 residues. CDR1 SGHKS and CDR2 YYEKEE come from the germline V gene (reference sequence). CDR3 sequence (DNA): TGTGCCAGCAGCTGGGGGCCTACACCCGCCCCTCCCTATGGCTACACCTTC. Its protein product is CASSWGPTPAPPYGYTF.

The gene calls are TRBV4-1 and TRBJ1-5; 7 bases map to TRBD1. Germline V lookup: CDR1 MGHRA, CDR2 YSYEKL. This CDR3 spans 17 amino acids. The trim removed 4 bases at V and 5 bases at J, leaving 14 bases unmatched. The CDR3 loop is CASSPYRGGAPHQPQHF. In DNA form, the CDR3 reads TGCGCCAGCAGCCCCTATAGAGGGGGCGCTCCGCATCAGCCCCAGCATTTT.

This chain joins TRBV4-1 and TRBJ1-6, with a possible D match to TRBD1 (5 bases). V was cut by 4 bases and J by 7 bases, with 11 bases left in between. The CDR3 has 14 amino acids. Germline V lookup: CDR1 MGHRA, CDR2 YSYEKL. The CDR3 DNA is TGCGCCAGCAGCCGGGGGATGAGGAATTCACCCCTCCACTTT. Protein sequence: CASSRGMRNSPLHF.

The chain couples TRBV30 to TRBJ1-1; D unclear. This CDR3 region has 14 residues. V lost 2 bases to trimming and J lost 4 bases, with 14 bases between them. Germline values: CDR1 GTSNPN, CDR2 SVGIG (reference sequence). For the CDR3, the DNA is TGTGCCTGGAGTTTCGGGGAGGGTACCACTGAAGCTTTCTTT. It yields the protein CAWSFGEGTTEAFF.

The chain employs TRBV28 and TRBJ1-1; D gene uncertain. There are 11 residues in the CDR3. V was trimmed by 8 bases and J by 5 bases, leaving 9 bases between them. Looked up from germline, CDR1 is MDHEN and CDR2 is SYDVKM. In DNA, the CDR3 is TGTGCCAGCGTCGAAGCGACTGAAGCTTTCTTT. Translation: CASVEATEAFF.

The chain employs TRBV28 and TRBJ2-1; 10 bases agree with TRBD2. CDR3 length: 16 residues. Germline V gene sequence: CDR1 MDHEN, CDR2 SYDVKM. Germline trimming cut 5 bases from V and 5 bases from J; bases unmatched to any gene: 9. The CDR3 loop reads CASSPDFSGGHNEQFF. CDR3 sequence (DNA): TGTGCCAGCAGTCCCGACTTTAGCGGGGGGCACAATGAGCAGTTCTTC.

The rearrangement uses TRBV7-8 and TRBJ2-3, with 9 bases fitting TRBD1. The V segment lost 5 bases and the J segment 1 base; nucleotides outside the gene matches: 7. The V gene's germline CDR1 is SGHVS and CDR2 FQNEAQ. This CDR3 spans 16 amino acids. CDR3 loop: CASSPRTGAGTDTQYF. CDR3 sequence (DNA): TGTGCCAGCAGCCCCAGGACAGGGGCAGGCACAGATACGCAGTATTTT.

V and J are TRBV7-8 and TRBJ2-2; 11 bases align to TRBD2. Germline CDR1 SGHVS, CDR2 FQNEAQ. The CDR3 contains 20 residues. Germline trimming cut 1 base from V and 7 bases from J; bases unmatched to any gene: 17. CDR3 in DNA: TGTGCCAGCAGCTTAGTGATTCCCCGCACTAGCGGGAGACGTAACGGGGAGCTGTTTTTT. This gives the protein CASSLVIPRTSGRRNGELFF.

The chain couples TRBV7-6 to TRBJ2-1; D not certain. The CDR3 extends over 14 amino acids. Per the germline V gene, CDR1 is SGHVS and CDR2 is FNYEAQ. With 5 bases removed from V and 7 bases from J, the gap between germline ends came to 15 bases. The CDR3 nucleotides are TGTGCCAGCAGCACCCCGGGCCTATCTAATGAGCAGTTCTTC. This codes for CASSTPGLSNEQFF.

The V and J genes are TRBV10-3 and TRBJ2-7, with D perhaps being TRBD1 or TRBD2 (5 bases each). V was pared by 4 bases and J by 2 bases, with 21 bases between. Germline V gives CDR1 ENHRY, CDR2 SYGVKD. CDR3 length: 17 residues. Here the CDR3 reads CAISVASKPGRTYEQYF. CDR3 sequence (DNA): TGTGCCATCAGTGTAGCCTCAAAACCGGGACGAACCTACGAGCAGTACTTC.

The V and J genes are TRBV9 and TRBJ2-3; the D gene is possibly TRBD2 (5 bases). Germline V lookup: CDR1 SGDLS, CDR2 YYNGEE. The CDR3 is 16 amino acids. V lost 0 bases, J lost 2 bases, and 13 bases lay in between. CDR3 residues: CASSVENGGLTDTQYF. Written as DNA, the CDR3 is TGTGCCAGCAGCGTAGAAAACGGAGGACTCACAGATACGCAGTATTTT.

The CDR3 DNA reads as TGTGCCATCAGCTCCTGGACAGGACCTAACTATGGCTACACCTTC. It is translated as CAISSWTGPNYGYTF. The chain couples TRBV10-3 to TRBJ1-2; 7 bases match TRBD1. This CDR3 is built from 15 residues. Germline-derived CDR1 and CDR2 are ENHRY and SYGVKD. V lost 6 bases and J lost 0; bases outside the gene matches: 7.

V usage is TRBV7-2 and J usage is TRBJ2-1; D ambiguous. V lost 1 base to trimming and J lost 8 bases, with 15 bases between them. The CDR3 loop spans 15 amino acids. Germline-derived CDR1 and CDR2 are SGHTA and FQGNSA. CDR3: CASSLGSRPADEQFF. In nucleotides, the CDR3 is TGTGCCAGCAGCTTAGGATCCAGACCTGCTGATGAGCAGTTCTTC.

The rearrangement joins TRBV7-3 to TRBJ2-7; 8 bases map to TRBD2. Germline loops: CDR1 SGHTA, CDR2 FQGTGA. Trimming took 4 bases from V and 4 from J; bases not matched to a gene: 9. This CDR3 spans 15 amino acids. The CDR3 is CASSYAGGPQYEQYF. CDR3 nucleotides: TGTGCCAGCAGCTATGCGGGAGGCCCCCAATACGAGCAGTACTTC.